The clone carrying this T cell receptor (beta chain) was recorded once. The antigen is undetermined. The data derive from a study of shared clonotypes between healthy human individuals. Generated by immunoSEQ multiplex PCR, the TCRdb table keeps only in-frame clones and is missing some. In the table there are about 2.4 million clones, over 85% of which are singletons. Points from the study as a whole: Relative to their counterparts shared across all four donors, non-shared clonotypes exhibited diminished generation probabilities.

CDR3 length: 12 amino acids. With 6 bases removed from V and 1 base from J, the gap between germline ends came to 3 bases. The V gene's germline CDR1 is MNHNY and CDR2 SVGAGI (reference sequence). V is TRBV6-6 and J is TRBJ1-4; D is uncertain. Specimen: naive CD4+ T cells from PBMCs. Subset described: CD45RA+ positively selected. This clonotype was sampled from a young man in good health. Some clones in this sample may be carry-over from other donors' samples. CDR3 amino acids: CASSETNEKLFF. The CDR3 nucleotides are TGTGCCAGCAGCGAAACTAATGAAAAACTGTTTTTT.